The present TCR beta chain was sequenced within a study of OX40 agonist ivuxolimab in advanced cancers. Produced via immunoSEQ multiplex PCR; TCRdb's table is partial and in-frame only. The table has more than 25,000 clones, approximately 86% seen once; the top ten hold approximately 31%. Study observations and caveats: Among the nonresponders, some also had low normalized T-cell clonal expansion.

The CDR3 length is 11 residues. The ends were cut back, 3 bases at V and 6 bases at J, with 4 bases in the middle. Per the germline V gene, CDR1 is SGHTS and CDR2 is YDEGEE. On this clone: The antigen remains unidentified.

V and J are TRBV5-8 and TRBJ2-1; D gene uncertain. The receptor was isolated from an adult with an advanced solid tumor such as melanoma, head and neck, liver or kidney cancer. This specimen was CD4+ or CD8+ T cells sorted from blood, taken in a trial of the OX40 agonist ivuxolimab. This chain's CDR3 is CASSSPNEQFF. The CDR3 DNA sequence: TGTGCCAGCAGCTCTCCCAATGAGCAGTTCTTC.